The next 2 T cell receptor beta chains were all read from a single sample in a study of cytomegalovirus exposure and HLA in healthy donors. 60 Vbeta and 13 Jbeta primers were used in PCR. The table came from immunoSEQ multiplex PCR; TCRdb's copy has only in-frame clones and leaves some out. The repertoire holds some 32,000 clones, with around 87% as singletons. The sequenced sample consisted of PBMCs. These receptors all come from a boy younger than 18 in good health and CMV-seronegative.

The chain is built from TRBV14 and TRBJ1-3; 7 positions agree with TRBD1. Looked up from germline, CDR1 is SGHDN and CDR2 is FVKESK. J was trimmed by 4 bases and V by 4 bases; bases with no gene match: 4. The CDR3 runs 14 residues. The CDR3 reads CASSLDRVGNTIYF. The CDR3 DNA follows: TGTGCCAGCAGCCTCGACAGGGTCGGAAACACCATATATTTT.

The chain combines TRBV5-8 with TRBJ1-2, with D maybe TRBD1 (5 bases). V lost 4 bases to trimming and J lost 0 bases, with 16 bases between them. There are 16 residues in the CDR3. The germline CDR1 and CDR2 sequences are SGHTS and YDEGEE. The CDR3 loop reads CASSGRRWGANYGYTF. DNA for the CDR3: TGTGCCAGCAGCGGCAGACGCTGGGGGGCTAACTATGGCTACACCTTC.